This record looks at one TCR beta chain sequence and its context. In its sample, this clone was seen a few times. Its antigen is unknown. Base qualities are not provided; no much larger clone lies one nucleotide away. This sample is drawn from a study of blood T cell repertoires in COVID-19 (dated by TCRdb to about 2020). Turning to the overall study: The collaborator samples originated in the United States, Italy and Spain and spanned the acute and convalescent phases of COVID-19. The material from the prospective study consisted of cDNA or gDNA derived from T cells, B-cell-depleted T cells, or PBMCs. The dataset comprised deeply sampled blood TCRbeta repertoires from subjects exposed to, actively infected with, or recovered from COVID-19. The repertoires were released in a freely available public database intended as a resource for research on the immune response to SARS-CoV-2. Samples came from the ongoing ImmuneRACE study (first 160 participants) plus 1,254 subjects from 6 global collaborators. Sample metadata almost always included a de-identified subject ID, COVID-19 status, age in years and sex. HLA class I and class II types, where available, came from metadata supplied by the sample provider rather than from assay-based typing. Points the paper makes about the study in general: The quantity of clinical and demographic metadata differed by source and by participant and was supplied without curation.

Another Seattle source contributed samples from volunteer blood donors who had recovered from COVID-19. Whole blood was collected in K2EDTA tubes by collaborating institutions according to the institutions' own protocols. For TCRbeta analysis, collaborators shipped samples in one of three forms: frozen whole blood, isolated PBMCs, or DNA extracted from either of those sample types. The immunoSEQ Assay, a bias-controlled multiplex PCR, was used to amplify TCRbeta CDR3 regions from genomic DNA. From the authors' description of their analysis: Within the assay, amplification of reference gene primers was used to estimate how many nucleated cells each sample contained. To quantify the absolute abundance of each unique TCRbeta CDR3 rearrangement, sequence reads were collapsed and filtered. For each sample, productive Simpson clonality was calculated by taking the square root of Simpson's diversity index across productive rearrangements. Held by TCRdb, this immuneACCESS table contains in-frame sequences only and omits some clones. Under half of the omission traces to an unresolved V gene where checked; the cause of the rest is unknown. V and J calls and clone size are copied from that table; D and trimming were computed from the DNA. This sample has a few hundred thousand clones in its table, and roughly four fifths of those were observed once. Roughly 2% of the sample belongs to the ten largest clones.

The receptor was isolated from a man in his thirties or forties who had recovered from COVID-19. The sequencing input was peripheral blood.

The bases are TGCGCCAGCAGTCAATCGAGGTCTGAAGCTTTCTTT. It is translated as CASSQSRSEAFF. The sequence joins TRBV23-1 to TRBJ1-1, with the D gene not confidently named. TRBV23-1 is flagged as an ORF with uncertain function. The trim is 0 bases for V and 6 bases for J, with a gap of 5 bases between the germline ends. Its CDR3 holds 12 amino acids, cysteine through phenylalanine. CDR3 DNA is the only sequence kept; it has 36 bases, read in frame from the first base.